A selection of T cell receptor beta chains follows, all from one sample in a study of a mutant IDH1 vaccine in newly diagnosed glioma. For these receptors, no antigen is known. Produced via immunoSEQ multiplex PCR; TCRdb's table is partial and in-frame only. The repertoire has about 40,000 clones, approximately 86% of them found once; the top ten carry over 15%. This specimen was PBMCs, taken from a glioma patient whose treatment included an IDH1 peptide vaccine. The source of these receptors is a man aged 18-30 years with glioma. Some clones in this sample may be carry-over from other donors' samples. CDR3s include the opening cysteine and the closing phenylalanine or tryptophan. Fields, in order: clone size, D gene, V gene, J gene, CDR3 DNA, CDR3 protein. A D gene is named only where the DNA matches it firmly. Size tells how often a clone was seen (once, few, many) or the class of an expanded clone, and some rows leave it out.

>.|.|TRBV9|TRBJ1-2
TGTGCCAGCAGCGCCAGATTTAACTATGGCTACACCTTC
CASSARFNYGYTF
>.|.|TRBV20-1|TRBJ2-3
TGCAGTGCTAGTTTAGATACGCAGTATTTT
CSASLDTQYF
>.|.|TRBV9|TRBJ2-1
TGTGCCAGCAGCGTGGGAGTAGGTTTAAAGAATGAGCAGTTCTTC
CASSVGVGLKNEQFF
>.|.|TRBV6-1|TRBJ1-1
TGTGCCAGCGAGAGGACTGTCCTCTGGAATGAAGCTTTCTTT
CASERTVLWNEAFF
>.|.|TRBV29-1|TRBJ2-1
TGCAGCGTTAATTTGGATAGTCGGCGGAATGAGCAGTTCTTC
CSVNLDSRRNEQFF
>.|TRBD1|TRBV18|TRBJ1-6
TGTGCCAGCTCACCAAAGTCCGGCAGGGGGTCCGGTTCACCCCTCCACTTT
CASSPKSGRGSGSPLHF
>once|.|TRBV7-2|TRBJ2-7
TGTGCCAGCAGCTTCGACGGGAGTGTGGCCTACGAGCAGTACTTC
CASSFDGSVAYEQYF
>.|.|TRBV5-6|TRBJ2-5
TGTGCCAGCAGCTTAGGCAGGTGGGAAGAGACCCAGTACTTC
CASSLGRWEETQYF
>once|.|TRBV13|TRBJ1-3
TGTGCCAGCAGCCACAGGGCTGGAAACACCATATATTTT
CASSHRAGNTIYF
>once|.|TRBV4-1|TRBJ2-2
TGCGCCAGCAGCCAGACCTGGCTGGGGGGTTACACCGGGGAGCTGTTTTTT
CASSQTWLGGYTGELFF
>.|.|TRBV2|TRBJ2-7
TGTGCCAGCAGTGAAAGGAGGACATCTAACGAGCAGTACTTC
CASSERRTSNEQYF
>.|.|TRBV29-1|TRBJ1-5
TGCAGCGTTCTTCTGAATAGCAATCAGCCCCAGCATTTT
CSVLLNSNQPQHF
>.|.|TRBV7-2|TRBJ1-2
TGTGCCAGCAGCTCCCAAGGGTGGTACCCAGGGTATGGCTACACCTTC
CASSSQGWYPGYGYTF
>.|.|TRBV19|TRBJ1-3
TGTGCCAGTAGTATGTACGGACAGTCTTCCTCTGGAAACACCATATATTTT
CASSMYGQSSSGNTIYF
>.|TRBD1|TRBV4-2|TRBJ1-1
TGTGCCAGCAGCCAGGCCTGGGGACAGGGGGTATCGCTGAACACTGAAGCTTTCTTT
CASSQAWGQGVSLNTEAFF